One T cell receptor beta chain is described in this entry. The antigen remains undetermined. These data originate in a study of T cell repertoires in cytomegalovirus infection. Study results and limitations: The ex vivo response was dominated by HLA-C-restricted CMV-specific TCR beta clonotypes.

TCRdb re-called the reads with MiXCR, one entry per CDR3 protein. This table holds approximately 1,000,000 distinct CDR3 sequences, approximately 30% found once. Between the trimmed V and J ends, which lost 5 bases and 5 bases, there was a span of 23 bases. CDR3 length equals 17 residues. Germline values: CDR1 SGHVS, CDR2 FNYEAQ. The sample consisted of cultured CD8+ T cells from PBMCs, taken from culture after CMV antigen stimulation. This clonotype was sampled from a human donor in good health (CMV status not recorded). Some clones in this sample may be carry-over from other donors' samples. V is TRBV7-6 and J is TRBJ2-3; perhaps TRBD2 as D (5 bases). CDR3 sequence: CASSPRLGLRGRDTQYF. CDR3 coding DNA: TGTGCCAGCAGCCCTAGATTGGGTCTACGGGGTAGAGATACGCAGTATTTT.